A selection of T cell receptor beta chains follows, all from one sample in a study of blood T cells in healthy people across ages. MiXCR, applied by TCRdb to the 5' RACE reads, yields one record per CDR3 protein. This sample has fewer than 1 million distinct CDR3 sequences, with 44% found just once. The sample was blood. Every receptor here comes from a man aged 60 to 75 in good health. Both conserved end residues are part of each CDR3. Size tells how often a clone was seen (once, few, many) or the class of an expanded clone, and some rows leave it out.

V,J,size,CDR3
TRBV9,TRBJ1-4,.,CASPDRTCATNEKLFF
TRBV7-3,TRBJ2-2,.,CASSQLAAAGELFF
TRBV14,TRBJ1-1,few,CASSQVEYTEAFF
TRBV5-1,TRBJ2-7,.,CASSYGQSDEQYF
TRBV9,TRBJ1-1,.,CASSRDRVNTEAFF
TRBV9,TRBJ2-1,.,CASSVSGGEDEQFF
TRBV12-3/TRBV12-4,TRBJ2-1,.,CASSTGTGHNEQFF
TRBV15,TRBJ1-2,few,CATSGRPAYVGQTEYGYTF
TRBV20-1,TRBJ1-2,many,CSAREGGLSLYYGYTF
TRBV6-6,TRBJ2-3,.,CASSKRTGSVDTQYF
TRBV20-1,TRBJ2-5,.,CSARPFNVPRGETQYF
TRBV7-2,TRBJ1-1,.,CASSSERGSEAFF
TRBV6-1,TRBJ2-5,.,CASVSPGTKETQYF
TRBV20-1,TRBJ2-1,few,CSARDLGGGNEQFF
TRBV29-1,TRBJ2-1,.,CSVLALYNEQFF
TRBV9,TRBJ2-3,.,CASSLGLAEITDTQYF
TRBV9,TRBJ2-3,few,CASSVESGDTQYF
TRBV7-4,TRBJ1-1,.,CASSLARGWGQDYTEAFF
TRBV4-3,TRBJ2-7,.,CASSQRWTGHEQYF
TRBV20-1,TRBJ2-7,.,CSASNRDRGAEQYF
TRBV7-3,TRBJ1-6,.,CASSPSQNSPLHF
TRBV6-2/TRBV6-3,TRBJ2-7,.,CASSPQGREHYEQYF
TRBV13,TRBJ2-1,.,CASSGLVGTDHSYNEQFF
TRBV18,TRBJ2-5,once,CASSTAGTGVKTQYF
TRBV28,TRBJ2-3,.,CASSLPIDRVTDTQYF
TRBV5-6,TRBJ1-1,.,CASSPGPGGNTEAFF
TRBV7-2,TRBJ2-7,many,CASSQSAGYEQYF
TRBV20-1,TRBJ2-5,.,CSARAPPGAGGSLETQYF
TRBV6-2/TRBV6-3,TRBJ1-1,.,CASSYSPGRGTEAFF
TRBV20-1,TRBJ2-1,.,CSARDLGGTSGGAYGTEQFF
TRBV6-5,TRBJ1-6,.,CASKDDRNSPLHF
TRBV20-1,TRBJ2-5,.,CSGKGANEQYF
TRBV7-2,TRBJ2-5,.,CASSLAGIQVRETQYF
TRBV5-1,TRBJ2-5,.,CASSFFMGRETQYF
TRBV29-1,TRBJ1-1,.,CSVEVRDRGTEAFF
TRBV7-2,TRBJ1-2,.,CASSLVQTYGYTF
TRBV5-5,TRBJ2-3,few,CASSPLEAGEQYF
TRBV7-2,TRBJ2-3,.,CASSPMGQGIGDTQYF
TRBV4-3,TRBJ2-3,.,CASSQDVGFRKDTRYF
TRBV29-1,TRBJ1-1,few,CSVEVRGRTNTEAFF
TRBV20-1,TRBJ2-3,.,CSARPGTVLAGVTDTQYF